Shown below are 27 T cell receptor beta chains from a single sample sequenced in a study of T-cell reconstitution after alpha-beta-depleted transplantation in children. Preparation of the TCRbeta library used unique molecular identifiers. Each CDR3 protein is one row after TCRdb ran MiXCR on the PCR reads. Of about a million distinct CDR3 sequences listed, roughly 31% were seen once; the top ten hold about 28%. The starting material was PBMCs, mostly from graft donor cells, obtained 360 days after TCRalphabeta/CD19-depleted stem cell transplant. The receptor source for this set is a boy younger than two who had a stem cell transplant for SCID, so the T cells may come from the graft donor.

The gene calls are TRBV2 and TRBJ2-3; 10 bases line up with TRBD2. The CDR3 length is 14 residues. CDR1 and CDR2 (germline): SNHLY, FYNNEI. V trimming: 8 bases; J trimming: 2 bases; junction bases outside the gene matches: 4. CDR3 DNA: TGTGCCAGCGAGCGGGGGGGGACCACAGATACGCAGTATTTT. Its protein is CASERGGTTDTQYF.

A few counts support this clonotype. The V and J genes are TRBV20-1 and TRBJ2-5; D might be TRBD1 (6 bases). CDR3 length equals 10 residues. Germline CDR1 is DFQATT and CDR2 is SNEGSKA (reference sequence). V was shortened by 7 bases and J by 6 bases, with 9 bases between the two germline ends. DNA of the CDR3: TGCAGTGAAGGGGGAAAGACCCAGTACTTC. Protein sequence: CSEGGKTQYF.

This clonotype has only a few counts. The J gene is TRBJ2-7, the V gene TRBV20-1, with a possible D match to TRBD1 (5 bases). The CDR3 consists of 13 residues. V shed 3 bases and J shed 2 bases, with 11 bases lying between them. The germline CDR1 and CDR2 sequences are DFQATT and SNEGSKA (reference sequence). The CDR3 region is CSASPRQTYEQYF. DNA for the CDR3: TGCAGTGCTAGTCCAAGACAGACCTACGAGCAGTACTTC.

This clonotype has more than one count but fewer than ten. CDR3: CSARDLAGGSYNEQFF. As DNA, the CDR3 is TGCAGTGCTAGAGATCTAGCGGGGGGCTCCTACAATGAGCAGTTCTTC. The chain links TRBV20-1 to TRBJ2-1; the match to TRBD2 covers 11 bases. Germline V lookup: CDR1 DFQATT, CDR2 SNEGSKA (reference sequence). This CDR3 has 16 residues. The junction had 1 base not matched to a gene; V was cut back by 0 bases and J by 0 bases.

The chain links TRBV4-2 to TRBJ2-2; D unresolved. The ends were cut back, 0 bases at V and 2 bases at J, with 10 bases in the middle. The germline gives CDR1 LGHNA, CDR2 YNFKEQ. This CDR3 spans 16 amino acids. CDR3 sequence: CASSQDLTENTGELFF. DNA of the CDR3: TGTGCCAGCAGCCAAGACCTGACGGAAAACACCGGGGAGCTGTTTTTT.

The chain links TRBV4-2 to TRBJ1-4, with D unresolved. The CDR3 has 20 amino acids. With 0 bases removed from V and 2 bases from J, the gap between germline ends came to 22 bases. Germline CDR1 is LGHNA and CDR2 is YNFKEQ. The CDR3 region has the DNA TGTGCCAGCAGCCAAGATGAGTCGGACTCCCTGATCACCACTAATGAAAAACTGTTTTTT. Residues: CASSQDESDSLITTNEKLFF.

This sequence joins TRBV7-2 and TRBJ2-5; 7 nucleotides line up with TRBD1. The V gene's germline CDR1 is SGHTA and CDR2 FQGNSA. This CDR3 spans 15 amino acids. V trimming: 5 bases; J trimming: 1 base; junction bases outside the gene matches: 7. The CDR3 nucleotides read TGTGCCAGCAGCCCGCAAGGGACAGCCCAAGAGACCCAGTACTTC. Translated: CASSPQGTAQETQYF.

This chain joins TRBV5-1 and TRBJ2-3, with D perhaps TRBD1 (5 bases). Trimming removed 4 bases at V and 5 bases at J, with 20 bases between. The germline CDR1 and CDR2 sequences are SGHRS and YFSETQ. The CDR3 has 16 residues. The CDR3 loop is CASSRDDSPDGDTQYF. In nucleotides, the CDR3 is TGCGCCAGCAGCAGGGATGACAGCCCCGATGGAGATACGCAGTATTTT.

CDR3: CASSIRGSIYEQYF. Written as DNA, the CDR3 is TGTGCCAGCAGCATAAGGGGCTCAATCTACGAGCAGTACTTC. The chain uses TRBV28 and TRBJ2-7; D possibly corresponds to TRBD1 (5 bases). Trimming pared 6 bases from V and 3 bases from J, leaving 15 bases between. The CDR3 is 14 amino acids. Germline CDR1 and CDR2: MDHEN and SYDVKM.

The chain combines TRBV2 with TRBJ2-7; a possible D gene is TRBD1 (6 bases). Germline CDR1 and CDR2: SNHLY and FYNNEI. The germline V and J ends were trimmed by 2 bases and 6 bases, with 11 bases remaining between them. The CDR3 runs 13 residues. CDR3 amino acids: CASSETGKGEQYF. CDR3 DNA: TGTGCCAGCAGTGAAACAGGGAAGGGCGAGCAGTACTTC.

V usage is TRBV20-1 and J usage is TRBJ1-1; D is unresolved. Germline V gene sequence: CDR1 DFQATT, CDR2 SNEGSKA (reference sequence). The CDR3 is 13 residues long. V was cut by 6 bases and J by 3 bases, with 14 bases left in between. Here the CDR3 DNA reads TGCAGTGCCCCCGGAGATTTAGACACTGAAGCTTTCTTT. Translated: CSAPGDLDTEAFF.

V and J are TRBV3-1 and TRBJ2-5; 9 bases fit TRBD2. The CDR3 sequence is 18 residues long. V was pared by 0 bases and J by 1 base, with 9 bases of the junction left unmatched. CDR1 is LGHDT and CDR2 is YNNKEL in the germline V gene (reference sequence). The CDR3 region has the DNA TGTGCCAGCAGCCAAGATGTATTCGGCGGGGGGGTCCAAGAGACCCAGTACTTC. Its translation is CASSQDVFGGGVQETQYF.

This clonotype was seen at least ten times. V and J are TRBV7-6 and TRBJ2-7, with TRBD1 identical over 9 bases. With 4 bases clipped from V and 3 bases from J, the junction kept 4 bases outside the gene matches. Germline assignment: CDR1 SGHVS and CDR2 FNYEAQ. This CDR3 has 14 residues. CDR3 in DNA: TGTGCCAGCAGCTCCGGGGACAGGGTCTACGAGCAGTACTTC. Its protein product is CASSSGDRVYEQYF.

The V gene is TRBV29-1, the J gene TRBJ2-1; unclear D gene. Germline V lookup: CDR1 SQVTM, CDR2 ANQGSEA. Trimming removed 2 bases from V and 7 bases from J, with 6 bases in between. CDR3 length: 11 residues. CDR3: CSVEPGNEQFF. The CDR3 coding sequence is TGCAGCGTTGAACCCGGTAATGAGCAGTTCTTC.

Here the CDR3 reads CASTSLAGGFNEQYF. In DNA, the CDR3 is TGTGCCAGCACCTCACTAGCGGGGGGTTTTAACGAGCAGTACTTC. The chain has TRBV6-2 or TRBV6-3 and TRBJ2-7; 12 nucleotides line up with TRBD2. Germline lookup yields CDR1 MNHEY and CDR2 SVGEGT. V gave up 7 bases and J gave up 5 bases; unmatched junction bases: 9. The CDR3 consists of 15 residues.

CDR3 loop: CASSPTGTGEDEQYF. The DNA of the CDR3 is TGTGCCAGCAGCCCGACCGGGACAGGGGAAGACGAGCAGTACTTC. The chain links TRBV3-1 to TRBJ2-7; TRBD1 matches at 10 bases. The V gene end was trimmed by 4 bases and the J gene end by 5 bases; junction bases not matched to a gene: 8. CDR1 and CDR2 (germline): LGHDT, YNNKEL (reference sequence). The CDR3 is made up of 15 amino acids.

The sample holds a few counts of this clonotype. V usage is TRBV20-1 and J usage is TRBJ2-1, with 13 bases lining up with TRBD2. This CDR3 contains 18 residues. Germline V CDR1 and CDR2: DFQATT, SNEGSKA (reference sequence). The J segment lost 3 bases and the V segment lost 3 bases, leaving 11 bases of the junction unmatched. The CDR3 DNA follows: TGCAGTGCTAGTGGTCGGGGGGGACTAGCGGGGCGCTACAATGAGCAGTTCTTC. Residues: CSASGRGGLAGRYNEQFF.

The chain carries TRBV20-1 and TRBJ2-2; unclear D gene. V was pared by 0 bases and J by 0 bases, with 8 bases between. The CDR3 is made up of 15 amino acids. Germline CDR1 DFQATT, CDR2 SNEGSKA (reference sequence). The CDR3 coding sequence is TGCAGTGCTAGAGATGGGTGGCCGAACACCGGGGAGCTGTTTTTT. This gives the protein CSARDGWPNTGELFF.

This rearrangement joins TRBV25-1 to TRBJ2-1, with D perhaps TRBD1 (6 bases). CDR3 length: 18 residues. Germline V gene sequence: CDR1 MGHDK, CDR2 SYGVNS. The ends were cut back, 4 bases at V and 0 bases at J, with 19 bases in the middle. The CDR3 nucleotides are TGTGCCAGCAGTGGACCAAATGGGGGCCGGAGCTCCTACAATGAGCAGTTCTTC. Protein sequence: CASSGPNGGRSSYNEQFF.

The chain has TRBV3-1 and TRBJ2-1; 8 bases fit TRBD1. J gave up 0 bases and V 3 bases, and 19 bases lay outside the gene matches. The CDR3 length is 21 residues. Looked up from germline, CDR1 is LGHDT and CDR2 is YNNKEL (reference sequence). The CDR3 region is CASSQPQGAGTLGSSYNEQFF. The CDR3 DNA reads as TGTGCCAGCAGCCAGCCTCAGGGGGCGGGTACTCTGGGGAGCTCCTACAATGAGCAGTTCTTC.

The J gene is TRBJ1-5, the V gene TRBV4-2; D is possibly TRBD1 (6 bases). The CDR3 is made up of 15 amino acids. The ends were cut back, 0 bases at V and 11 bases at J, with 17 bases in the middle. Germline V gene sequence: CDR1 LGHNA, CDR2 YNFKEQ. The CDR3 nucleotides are TGTGCCAGCAGCCAAGAGACGGCAGGGGTTTGGGCCCAGCATTTT. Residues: CASSQETAGVWAQHF.

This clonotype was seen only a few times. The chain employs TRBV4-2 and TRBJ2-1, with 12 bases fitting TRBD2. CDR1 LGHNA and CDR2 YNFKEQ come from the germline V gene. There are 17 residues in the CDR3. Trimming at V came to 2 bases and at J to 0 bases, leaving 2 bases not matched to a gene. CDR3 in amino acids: CASSQRLAGASYNEQFF. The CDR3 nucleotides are TGTGCCAGCAGCCAACGACTAGCGGGGGCCTCCTACAATGAGCAGTTCTTC.

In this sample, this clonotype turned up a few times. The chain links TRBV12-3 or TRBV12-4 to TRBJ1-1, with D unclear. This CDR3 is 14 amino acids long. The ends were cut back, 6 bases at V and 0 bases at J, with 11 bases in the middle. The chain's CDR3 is CASRGIVMNTEAFF. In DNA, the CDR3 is TGTGCCAGCAGGGGGATTGTCATGAACACTGAAGCTTTCTTT.

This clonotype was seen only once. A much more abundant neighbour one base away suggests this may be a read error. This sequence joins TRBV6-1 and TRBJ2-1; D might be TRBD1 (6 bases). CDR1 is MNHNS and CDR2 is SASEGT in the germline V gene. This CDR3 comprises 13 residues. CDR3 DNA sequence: TGTGCCACGCACAGGGCCTCCTACAATGAGCAGATCTTC. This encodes CATHRASYNEQIF.

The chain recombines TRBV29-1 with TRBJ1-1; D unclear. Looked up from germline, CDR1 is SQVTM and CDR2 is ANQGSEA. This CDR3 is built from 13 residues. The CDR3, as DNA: TGCAGTGTACGTACAGACATGAACACTGAAGCTTTCTTT. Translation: CSVRTDMNTEAFF.

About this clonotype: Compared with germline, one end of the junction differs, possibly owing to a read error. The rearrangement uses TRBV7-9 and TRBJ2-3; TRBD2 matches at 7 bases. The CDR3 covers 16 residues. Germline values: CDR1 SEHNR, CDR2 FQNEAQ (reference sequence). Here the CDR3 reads CARSFPRAGTTDTQYF. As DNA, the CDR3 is TGTGCCAGAAGCTTCCCCCGAGCGGGGACCACAGATACGCAGTATTTT.

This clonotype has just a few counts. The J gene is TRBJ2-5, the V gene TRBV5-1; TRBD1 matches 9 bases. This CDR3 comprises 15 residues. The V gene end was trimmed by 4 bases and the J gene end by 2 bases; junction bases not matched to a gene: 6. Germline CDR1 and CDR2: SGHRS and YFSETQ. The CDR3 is CASSPGTGLQETQYF. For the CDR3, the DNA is TGCGCCAGCAGCCCCGGGACAGGGCTTCAAGAGACCCAGTACTTC.